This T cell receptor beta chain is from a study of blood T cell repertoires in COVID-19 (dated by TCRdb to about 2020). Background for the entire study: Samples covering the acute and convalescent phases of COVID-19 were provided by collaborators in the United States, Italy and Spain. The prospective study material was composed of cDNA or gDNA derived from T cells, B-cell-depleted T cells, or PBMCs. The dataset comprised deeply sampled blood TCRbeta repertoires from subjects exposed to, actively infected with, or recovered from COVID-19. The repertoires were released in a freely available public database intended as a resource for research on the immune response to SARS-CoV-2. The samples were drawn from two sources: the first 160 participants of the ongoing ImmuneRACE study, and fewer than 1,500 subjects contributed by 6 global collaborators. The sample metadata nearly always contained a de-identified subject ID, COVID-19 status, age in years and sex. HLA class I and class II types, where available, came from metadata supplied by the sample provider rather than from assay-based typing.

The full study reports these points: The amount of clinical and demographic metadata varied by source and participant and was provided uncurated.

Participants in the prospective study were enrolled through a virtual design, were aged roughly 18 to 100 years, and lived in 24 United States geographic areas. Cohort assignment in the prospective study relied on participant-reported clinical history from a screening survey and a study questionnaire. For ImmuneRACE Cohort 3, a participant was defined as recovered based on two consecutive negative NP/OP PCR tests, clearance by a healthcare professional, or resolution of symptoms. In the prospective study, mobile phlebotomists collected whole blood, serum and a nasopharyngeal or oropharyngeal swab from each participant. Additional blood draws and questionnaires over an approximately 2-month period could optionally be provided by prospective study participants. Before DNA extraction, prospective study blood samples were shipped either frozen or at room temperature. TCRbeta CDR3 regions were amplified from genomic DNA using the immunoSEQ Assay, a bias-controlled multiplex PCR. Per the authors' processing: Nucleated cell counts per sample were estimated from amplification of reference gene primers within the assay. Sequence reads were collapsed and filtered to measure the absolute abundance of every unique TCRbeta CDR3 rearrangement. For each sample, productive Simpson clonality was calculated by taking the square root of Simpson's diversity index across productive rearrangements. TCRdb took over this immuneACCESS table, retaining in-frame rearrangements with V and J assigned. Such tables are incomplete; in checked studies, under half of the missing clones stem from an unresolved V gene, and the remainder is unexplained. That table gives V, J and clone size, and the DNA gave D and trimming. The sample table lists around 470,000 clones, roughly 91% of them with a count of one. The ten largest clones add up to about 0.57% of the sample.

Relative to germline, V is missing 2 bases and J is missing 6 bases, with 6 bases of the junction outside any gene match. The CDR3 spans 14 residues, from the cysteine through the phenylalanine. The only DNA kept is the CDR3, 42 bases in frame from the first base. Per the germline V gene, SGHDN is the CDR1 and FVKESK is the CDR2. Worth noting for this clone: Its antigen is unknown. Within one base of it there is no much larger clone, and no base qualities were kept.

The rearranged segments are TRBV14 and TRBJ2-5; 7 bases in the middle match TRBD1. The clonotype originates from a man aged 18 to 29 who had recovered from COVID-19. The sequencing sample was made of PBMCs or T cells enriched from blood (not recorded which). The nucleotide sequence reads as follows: TGTGCCAGCAGCCAAAACAGGGGTGGACAGACCCAGTACTTC. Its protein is CASSQNRGGQTQYF.